This T cell receptor beta chain was profiled in a study of blood T cells in healthy people across ages. About the research overall: Per every two T cells, about one barcoded beta molecule was captured by template switching. Findings of the study overall: Diversity was estimated from one million T cells, and these estimates were considered underestimates.

Combining a sample-barcoded 5' primer with a J-beta primer mix, a second PCR ran for roughly 6 to 12 cycles. Each CDR3 protein is one row after TCRdb ran MiXCR on the 5' RACE reads. The sample lists 550,000 to 700,000 distinct CDR3 sequences, 27% occurring once. Regarding this clonotype: As yet, its antigen is unknown.

The ends lost 8 bases at V and 2 bases at J; junction bases unmatched: 13. In germline, CDR1 is MNHEY, CDR2 SVGEGT. CDR3 size: 16 residues. The study isolated at least 6.5 million PBMCs from each sample. The chain links TRBV6-2 or TRBV6-3 to TRBJ1-2; 8 bases align to TRBD1. This TCR was sampled from a woman between 70 and 85 years old in good health. The material sequenced was blood. CDR3 coding DNA: TGTGCCAGCTACCCTCACCGGACAGGGCTAAACTATGGCTACACCTTC. Its protein product is CASYPHRTGLNYGYTF.